The 27 T cell receptor beta chains given below trace back to one sample, sequenced in a study of T-cell reconstitution after alpha-beta-depleted transplantation in children. TCRbeta library construction was performed incorporating unique molecular identifiers. TCRdb recomputed calls from the PCR reads with MiXCR, one row per CDR3 protein. The sample yields 200,000 to 300,000 distinct CDR3 sequences, more than 20% seen once. The source material was PBMCs, sampled before TCRalphabeta/CD19-depleted stem cell transplant. These receptors originate from a girl aged 2-9 years with Fanconi anemia, due to receive a stem cell transplant.

The rearrangement links TRBV20-1 to TRBJ2-3; no clear D. This CDR3 has 13 amino acids. Germline V gives CDR1 DFQATT, CDR2 SNEGSKA (reference sequence). Trimming shortened V by 1 base and J by 0 bases, and 5 bases separated the two germline ends. CDR3 DNA sequence: TGCAGTGCTAGAGTCGCAAGCACAGATACGCAGTATTTT. Its protein product is CSARVASTDTQYF.

Only a few counts were recorded for this clonotype. V usage is TRBV19 and J usage is TRBJ2-3; 10 bases map to TRBD2. In germline, CDR1 is LNHDA, CDR2 SQIVND (reference sequence). The ends lost 6 bases at V and 2 bases at J; junction bases unmatched: 2. This CDR3 region has 14 residues. This chain's CDR3 is CASRGLAVTDTQYF. DNA of the CDR3: TGTGCCAGTAGAGGACTAGCGGTCACAGATACGCAGTATTTT.

In this sample, this clonotype turned up many times. The chain recombines TRBV7-2 with TRBJ2-1, with TRBD2 matching 8 bases. The CDR3 is made up of 15 amino acids. Germline lookup yields CDR1 SGHTA and CDR2 FQGNSA. The junction had 3 bases not matched to a gene; V was cut back by 1 base and J by 4 bases. The CDR3 spells CASSLDGRAYNEQFF. As DNA, the CDR3 is TGTGCCAGCAGCTTAGACGGGAGGGCATACAATGAGCAGTTCTTC. Together with reference TRBV7-2 and TRBJ2-1, the CDR3 gives the full variable domain: GAGVSQSPSNKVTEKGKDVELRCDPISGHTALYWYRQSLGQGLEFLIYFQGNSAPDKSGLPSDRFSAERTGGSVSTLTIQRTQQEDSAVYLCASSLDGRAYNEQFFGPGTRLTVL.

The V and J genes are TRBV4-2 and TRBJ2-1, with 9 bases fitting TRBD1. Unmatched junction bases numbered 5, after V lost 1 base and J lost 4 bases. Germline V gene sequence: CDR1 LGHNA, CDR2 YNFKEQ. This CDR3 region has 16 residues. The CDR3 loop is CASSQAGTGLYNEQFF. CDR3 sequence (DNA): TGTGCCAGCAGCCAAGCCGGGACAGGGTTGTACAATGAGCAGTTCTTC.

This clonotype was observed many times. The V gene is TRBV29-1, the J gene TRBJ2-7; D is perhaps TRBD1 (6 bases). Trimming stripped 6 bases from V and 4 bases from J, with 10 bases between. Per germline, CDR1 SQVTM and CDR2 ANQGSEA. The CDR3 contains 11 residues. As DNA, the CDR3 is TGCAGCGTAACTACAGGGTACGAGCAGTACTTC. Protein product: CSVTTGYEQYF.

This chain uses TRBV25-1 with TRBJ1-1; D unresolved. The length of the CDR3 is 13 residues. Germline V gene lookup returns CDR1 MGHDK and CDR2 SYGVNS. The CDR3 spells CGSTMPVNTEAFF. The CDR3 DNA sequence: TGTGGAAGCACTATGCCGGTGAACACTGAAGCTTTCTTT.

This clonotype was observed at least ten times. This sequence joins TRBV20-1 and TRBJ2-4; perhaps TRBD2 as D (6 bases). CDR1 and CDR2 (germline): DFQATT, SNEGSKA (reference sequence). There are 14 residues in the CDR3. V dropped 6 bases and J dropped 0 bases, with 12 bases sitting between them. The CDR3 DNA is TGCAGTGCGGCGGGGTCACTAGCCAAAAACATTCAGTACTTC. As protein: CSAAGSLAKNIQYF.

This clonotype was seen many times. The J gene is TRBJ1-2, the V gene TRBV20-1, with D tentatively TRBD1 (5 bases). CDR1 is DFQATT and CDR2 is SNEGSKA in the germline V gene (reference sequence). V lost 3 bases and J 4 bases, leaving 12 bases between the germline ends. The CDR3 is 13 residues long. CDR3 sequence: CSASGGTFYGYTF. The DNA for the CDR3 is TGCAGTGCTAGTGGCGGGACTTTCTATGGCTACACCTTC.

This clonotype has at least ten counts. The rearrangement joins TRBV12-3 or TRBV12-4 to TRBJ1-4; D ambiguous. Between the trimmed V and J ends, which lost 5 bases and 0 bases, there was a span of 16 bases. The CDR3 totals 17 residues. CDR3 protein: CASSPKSQTSTNEKLFF. DNA for the CDR3: TGTGCCAGCAGTCCCAAATCCCAGACGTCAACTAATGAAAAACTGTTTTTT.

This clonotype occurred many times. CDR3 nucleotide sequence: TGTGCCAGCAGTTTTGGCAGCCTCGAAGCTTTCTTT. This gives the protein CASSFGSLEAFF. The chain recombines TRBV12-3 or TRBV12-4 with TRBJ1-1; D uncertain. V dropped 3 bases and J dropped 8 bases, with 10 bases sitting between them. The CDR3 runs 12 residues.

This clonotype was counted a few times. This sequence joins TRBV7-2 and TRBJ2-1; unclear D gene. Germline values: CDR1 SGHTA, CDR2 FQGNSA. Between the trimmed V and J ends, which lost 2 bases and 9 bases, there was a span of 8 bases. The CDR3 length is 12 residues. The CDR3 spells CASSLTSFEQFF. CDR3 DNA sequence: TGTGCCAGCAGCTTAACTTCGTTTGAGCAGTTCTTC.

This clonotype was found a few times. The chain is built from TRBV7-3 and TRBJ2-6; D unclear. Trimming stripped 5 bases from V and 0 bases from J, with 8 bases between. This CDR3 has 15 amino acids. The germline V gene has CDR1 SGHTA and CDR2 FQGTGA. This CDR3 reads CASSIDGSGANVLTF. Written as DNA, the CDR3 is TGTGCCAGCAGCATTGACGGCTCTGGGGCCAACGTCCTGACTTTC. The full variable domain, its missing parts supplied by reference TRBV7-3 and TRBJ2-6, is GAGVSQTPSNKVTEKGKYVELRCDPISGHTALYWYRQSLGQGPEFLIYFQGTGAADDSGLPNDRFFAVRPEGSVSTLKIQRTERGDSAVYLCASSIDGSGANVLTFGAGSRLTVL.

The rearrangement uses TRBV12-3 or TRBV12-4 and TRBJ2-1, with 8 bases aligning to TRBD2. V dropped 4 bases and J dropped 8; count of bases not matched to a gene: 7. This CDR3 is built from 14 residues. The CDR3 loop reads CASSSPGLDHEQFF. DNA for the CDR3: TGTGCCAGCAGTTCGCCGGGACTAGATCATGAGCAGTTCTTC.

The chain couples TRBV28 to TRBJ2-3, with D tentatively TRBD1 (6 bases). The CDR3 loop spans 15 amino acids. Per germline, CDR1 MDHEN and CDR2 SYDVKM. The germline V and J ends were trimmed by 0 bases and 3 bases, with 10 bases remaining between them. Here the CDR3 reads CASSLWGQGTDTQYF. CDR3 bases: TGTGCCAGCAGTTTATGGGGCCAGGGGACAGATACGCAGTATTTT.

V and J are TRBV7-3 and TRBJ2-1, with TRBD2 identical over 8 bases. There are 15 residues in the CDR3. V gave up 2 bases and J gave up 7 bases; unmatched junction bases: 7. Looked up from germline, CDR1 is SGHTA and CDR2 is FQGTGA. Here the CDR3 DNA reads TGTGCCAGCAGCTTAGTCGGGGGGGCCACGAATGAGCAGTTCTTC. It yields the protein CASSLVGGATNEQFF.

In this sample, this clonotype turned up many times. This chain uses TRBV28 with TRBJ2-7, with no clear D. The V end lost 2 bases, the J end lost 4 bases, and 3 bases lay between the germline ends. This CDR3 has 11 amino acids. Germline V gene data show CDR1 as MDHEN and CDR2 as SYDVKM. The CDR3 DNA is TGTGCCAGCAGTTTAGTGTACGAGCAGTACTTC. Its translation: CASSLVYEQYF.

This clonotype was seen ten or more times. This sequence joins TRBV5-1 and TRBJ2-1, with TRBD2 matching over 10 bases. Trimming took 0 bases from V and 6 from J; bases not matched to a gene: 6. Germline V gene data show CDR1 as SGHRS and CDR2 as YFSETQ. The CDR3 spans 16 residues. CDR3 sequence reads: CASSLVASGGLNEQFF. As DNA, the CDR3 is TGCGCCAGCAGCTTGGTGGCTAGCGGGGGCCTCAATGAGCAGTTCTTC.

This clonotype was seen a few times. V and J are TRBV9 and TRBJ2-7; D is undetermined. This CDR3 region has 14 residues. Trimming removed 0 bases from V and 3 bases from J, with 10 bases in between. Per the germline V gene, CDR1 is SGDLS and CDR2 is YYNGEE. CDR3 nucleotides: TGTGCCAGCAGCGTAGGAGTGCTGAACTACGAGCAGTACTTC. It yields the protein CASSVGVLNYEQYF.

The sample holds a few counts of this clonotype. This chain links TRBV30 with TRBJ2-7; unclear D gene. Per germline, CDR1 GTSNPN and CDR2 SVGIG (reference sequence). V lost 0 bases and J lost 6, with 24 bases in between. CDR3 length: 17 amino acids. The CDR3 DNA reads as TGTGCCTGGAGTGTCCAACGCTCTCAACGAACTAAACGCGAGCAGTACTTC. This gives the protein CAWSVQRSQRTKREQYF.

This clonotype was observed a handful of times. V usage is TRBV20-1 and J usage is TRBJ2-7; D is uncertain. Trimming removed 3 bases from V and 1 base from J, with 16 bases in between. Germline V CDR1 and CDR2: DFQATT, SNEGSKA (reference sequence). The CDR3 is 15 residues long. The CDR3 here is CSARTLPVLSYEQYF. Written as DNA, the CDR3 is TGCAGTGCTAGGACACTCCCCGTTCTTTCCTACGAGCAGTACTTC.

Many counts were recorded for this clonotype. The rearrangement uses TRBV20-1 and TRBJ2-1, with D perhaps matching TRBD1 or TRBD2 (5 bases each). V dropped 0 bases and J dropped 5 bases, with 14 bases sitting between them. This CDR3 region has 15 residues. CDR1 is DFQATT, CDR2 SNEGSKA, per germline (reference sequence). CDR3 DNA: TGCAGTGCTAGAGAACTTGGGACCGCGAACAATGAGCAGTTCTTC. Translating gives CSARELGTANNEQFF.

This clonotype was counted at least ten times. The chain couples TRBV29-1 to TRBJ2-3, with unresolved D. Germline V gene sequence: CDR1 SQVTM, CDR2 ANQGSEA. The ends were cut back, 1 base at V and 9 bases at J, with 11 bases in the middle. There are 12 residues in the CDR3. The CDR3 region has the DNA TGCAGCGTTGAAGTAGGACGGCTAACGCAGTATTTT. As protein: CSVEVGRLTQYF.

There are many counts of this clonotype. The J gene is TRBJ1-2, the V gene TRBV20-1; D ambiguous. The CDR3 spans 16 residues. Germline V gene sequence: CDR1 DFQATT, CDR2 SNEGSKA (reference sequence). V lost 0 bases, J lost 0 bases, and 14 bases lay in between. The CDR3 DNA reads as TGCAGTGCTAGAGAGGGCCAGCTCTTCCCTAACTATGGCTACACCTTC. This codes for CSAREGQLFPNYGYTF.

This chain uses TRBV7-9 with TRBJ2-7; TRBD2 aligns across 8 bases. Germline V CDR1 and CDR2: SEHNR, FQNEAQ (reference sequence). The CDR3 extends over 16 amino acids. The junction had 11 bases not matched to a gene; V was cut back by 5 bases and J by 2 bases. CDR3 region: CASSPLRGLEAYEQYF. CDR3 DNA sequence: TGTGCCAGCAGCCCTCTACGGGGACTAGAGGCCTACGAGCAGTACTTC.

The chain recombines TRBV20-1 with TRBJ2-1; 13 nucleotides match TRBD2. The J segment lost 9 bases and the V segment lost 6 bases, leaving 8 bases of the junction unmatched. The CDR3 loop spans 14 amino acids. Germline V gene lookup returns CDR1 DFQATT and CDR2 SNEGSKA (reference sequence). The CDR3 sequence is CSAEGTSGTGEQFF. The CDR3 nucleotides are TGCAGTGCCGAGGGGACTAGCGGGACGGGTGAGCAGTTCTTC.

The J gene is TRBJ2-3, the V gene TRBV7-3; no clear D. The CDR3 sequence is 13 residues long. CDR1 is SGHTA, CDR2 FQGTGA, per germline. Trimming stripped 4 bases from V and 4 bases from J, with 9 bases between. CDR3 in amino acids: CASSSRPADTQYF. The CDR3 DNA reads TGTGCCAGCAGCTCCAGACCCGCAGATACGCAGTATTTT.

This clonotype has a handful of counts. The chain links TRBV7-6 to TRBJ2-5; D might be TRBD1 or TRBD2, each matching 5 bases. Per germline, CDR1 SGHVS and CDR2 FNYEAQ. V lost 5 bases and J 3 bases, leaving 25 bases between the germline ends. This CDR3 is 18 amino acids long. CDR3 in amino acids: CASSQRARHRDPEETQYF. The CDR3 DNA follows: TGTGCCAGCAGCCAACGAGCCCGTCACCGGGACCCCGAAGAGACCCAGTACTTC.